Listed below are T cell receptor beta chains from one sample, sequenced in a study of regulatory dendritic cells for organ transplantation. These receptors' targets are unknown. The table came from immunoSEQ multiplex PCR; TCRdb's copy has only in-frame clones and leaves some out. The sample consists of some 9,600 clones, approximately 84% of them appearing once. The sequenced sample consisted of memory CD4+ T cells from blood cultured with dendritic cells. Receptor source: a human donor in good health. CDR3s include the opening cysteine and the closing phenylalanine or tryptophan. D genes are given only for firm matches. Clone size is not always given. Where it is, it says once, few, many or a class for expanded clones.

d_call,clone_size,j_call,v_call,cdr3_nt,cdr3_aa
TRBD1,once,TRBJ1-6,TRBV2,TGTGCCAGCAGCAATGGACAGGGGGTTCGGAATTCACCCCTCCACTTT,CASSNGQGVRNSPLHF
.,few,TRBJ1-2,TRBV7-2,TGTGCCAGCAGCCGGTCCGACGGCTATGGCTACACCTTC,CASSRSDGYGYTF
.,once,TRBJ1-1,TRBV19,TGTGCCAGTAGTAGCAGGGGATCCATGAACACTGAAGCTTTCTTT,CASSSRGSMNTEAFF
TRBD2,few,TRBJ2-7,TRBV4-1,TGCGCCAGCAGCCAATCTAGCGGGGGGGTCGCCGAGCAGTACTTC,CASSQSSGGVAEQYF
TRBD1,.,TRBJ2-7,TRBV14,TGTGCCAGCAGCCAAGATTCCGGGCTGGGACAGTCCGAGCAGTACTTC,CASSQDSGLGQSEQYF
TRBD2,.,TRBJ2-1,TRBV7-2,TGTGCCAGCAGCGCAGAACCGGGACTAGCGGGAGACGAGCAGTTCTTC,CASSAEPGLAGDEQFF
.,.,TRBJ2-5,TRBV27,TGTGCCAGCCAAGGGGGGGCCAGAGAGACCCAGTACTTC,CASQGGARETQYF
.,.,TRBJ1-1,TRBV2,TGTGCCAGCAGGCCAGTCCTCCAATACACTGAAGCTTTCTTT,CASRPVLQYTEAFF
TRBD1,.,TRBJ2-7,TRBV18,TGTGCCAGCTCACCAGGGACAGAAGTCTACGAGCAGTACTTC,CASSPGTEVYEQYF
TRBD2,few,TRBJ2-3,TRBV9,TGTGCCAGCAGCCCCGACCCGACTAGCGGGGGGCCGATTTACAGCACAGATACGCAGTATTTT,CASSPDPTSGGPIYSTDTQYF
.,.,TRBJ1-5,TRBV6-5,TGTGCCACCAAAGTGGGGGGTTGGAATCAGCCCCAGCATTTT,CATKVGGWNQPQHF
.,.,TRBJ1-5,TRBV6-1,TGTGCCAGCAGTGAATACGGCAGGACCAATCAGCCCCAGCATTTT,CASSEYGRTNQPQHF
TRBD2,.,TRBJ2-7,TRBV7-2,TGTGCCAGCAGCTTAGTTGGCGGGGGGGCGAGCGGCGAGCAGTACTTC,CASSLVGGGASGEQYF
.,.,TRBJ1-2,TRBV6-1,TGTGCCAGCAAGTGGGCACAGGGAGACTATGGCTACACCTTC,CASKWAQGDYGYTF
TRBD2,.,TRBJ2-3,TRBV6-4,TGTGCCAGCAGTGCACTAGCGGGAAATCCAGATACGCAGTATTTT,CASSALAGNPDTQYF
TRBD2,once,TRBJ2-5,TRBV18,TGTGCCAGCTCACCACTAGCGGGAGTGGGGGCCGGGGAGACCCAGTACTTC,CASSPLAGVGAGETQYF
.,.,TRBJ1-1,TRBV20-1,TGCAGTGCTAGGTTACGGACTGAAGCTTTCTTT,CSARLRTEAFF
.,.,TRBJ2-7,TRBV4-1,TGCGCCAGCAGCCAGAGCCCCCACTCCTACGAGCAGTACTTC,CASSQSPHSYEQYF
.,.,TRBJ2-5,TRBV6-6,TGTGCCAGCAGTTACACCGGGGAAACCCAGTACTTC,CASSYTGETQYF
.,.,TRBJ1-1,TRBV9,TGTGCCAGCAGCGTAGACCCGGGAAGGAACACTGAAGCTTTCTTT,CASSVDPGRNTEAFF
.,.,TRBJ2-3,TRBV18,TGTGCCAGCTCACCGGGGACTAGCACAGATACGCAGTATTTT,CASSPGTSTDTQYF
.,.,TRBJ1-4,TRBV7-9,TGTGCCAGCAGCGATAGGGGGTCGTCTAATGAAAAACTGTTTTTT,CASSDRGSSNEKLFF
.,.,TRBJ1-5,TRBV4-3,TGCGCCAGCAGCCAAGATGCCCTTAATCAGCCCCAGCATTTT,CASSQDALNQPQHF
.,once,TRBJ1-3,TRBV30,TGTGCCTCAGGTGACCCTGGAAACACCATATATTTT,CASGDPGNTIYF
TRBD1,few,TRBJ2-5,TRBV30,TGTGCCTGGATGAAAACGGGACAGGGTGGAGAGACCCAGTACTTC,CAWMKTGQGGETQYF
.,once,TRBJ1-5,TRBV19,TGTGCCAGTAGTCCCGCTCGGGGAGGGTATAGCAATCAGCCCCAGCATTTT,CASSPARGGYSNQPQHF
.,.,TRBJ2-1,TRBV11-2,TGTGCCAGCAGCTTTAGCGGTAATGAGCAGTTCTTC,CASSFSGNEQFF
TRBD2,.,TRBJ2-3,TRBV6-1,TGTGCCAGCGTGCGGGGGGGGCACACAGATACGCAGTATTTT,CASVRGGHTDTQYF
TRBD2,few,TRBJ2-7,TRBV28,TGTGCCAGCAGTCCGGGGACTAGCGGGAGTTACGAGCAGTACTTC,CASSPGTSGSYEQYF